Presented here are 12 T cell receptor beta chains from one specimen sequenced in a study of PD-1 blockade in classical Hodgkin lymphoma. Generated by immunoSEQ multiplex PCR, the TCRdb table keeps only in-frame clones and is missing some. Among roughly 50,000 clones, around 90% were seen once, and the ten largest hold approximately 15%. The time point here: cycle 4 day 1 (C4D1), after five to seven weeks of nivolumab. Each and every patient relapsed after autologous stem cell transplantation, and patients got differing brentuximab vedotin exposure. Material: peripheral blood mononuclear cells (PBMCs), obtained before the fourth cycle of nivolumab. The receptor source for this set is a human donor with classical Hodgkin lymphoma.

The chain joins TRBV30 to TRBJ2-1; maybe TRBD2 (5 bases). V lost 0 bases and J lost 6, with 12 bases in between. CDR3 length: 14 residues. From germline, CDR1 is GTSNPN and CDR2 SVGIG (reference sequence). The CDR3 reads CAWSVQSGFNEQFF. The CDR3 DNA reads TGTGCCTGGAGTGTACAATCGGGGTTCAATGAGCAGTTCTTC.

The CDR3 loop reads CASSLLFETGFNEKLFF. The CDR3, as DNA: TGTGCCAGCAGTTTATTATTTGAGACCGGATTTAATGAAAAACTGTTTTTT. V usage is TRBV28 and J usage is TRBJ1-4; D is unclear. The CDR3 is 17 amino acids. The V and J ends lost 1 base and 4 bases respectively, with 16 bases between them. Germline loops: CDR1 MDHEN, CDR2 SYDVKM. The whole variable domain, filled in from reference TRBV28 and TRBJ1-4, reads DVKVTQSSRYLVKRTGEKVFLECVQDMDHENMFWYRQDPGLGLRLIYFSYDVKMKEKGDIPEGYSVSREKKERFSLILESASTNQTSMYLCASSLLFETGFNEKLFFGSGTQLSVL.

As DNA, the CDR3 is TGTGCCAGCAGTCCGAGGGGGGAGGGCTATGGCTACACCTTC. Translating gives CASSPRGEGYGYTF. V usage is TRBV6-4 and J usage is TRBJ1-2, with a tentative D call TRBD1 (6 bases). V was shortened by 5 bases and J by 4 bases, with 14 bases between the two germline ends. The CDR3 is made up of 14 amino acids. Germline CDR1 and CDR2: MRHNA and SNTAGT.

The chain recombines TRBV9 with TRBJ1-3; no clear D gene. The V and J ends lost 0 bases and 4 bases respectively, with 11 bases between them. CDR3 length equals 15 residues. Germline V CDR1 and CDR2: SGDLS, YYNGEE. In nucleotides, the CDR3 is TGTGCCAGCAGCGTAGCATCCATTCGCGGAAACACCATATATTTT. It specifies CASSVASIRGNTIYF.

V usage is TRBV7-9 and J usage is TRBJ2-3; 7 nucleotides agree with TRBD1. This CDR3 has 14 amino acids. In germline, CDR1 is SEHNR, CDR2 FQNEAQ (reference sequence). J gave up 5 bases and V 1 base, and 3 bases lay outside the gene matches. The CDR3 region is CASSLDRGIDTQYF. The CDR3 DNA reads TGTGCCAGCAGCTTAGACAGGGGAATAGATACGCAGTATTTT.

This chain uses TRBV19 with TRBJ1-2; maybe TRBD1 (5 bases). The germline CDR1 and CDR2 sequences are LNHDA and SQIVND (reference sequence). The CDR3 length is 12 residues. V lost 7 bases and J lost 8, with 14 bases in between. CDR3 nucleotides: TGTGCCAGTACCCCCAGGGCGCGCGGCTACACCTTC. Its translation: CASTPRARGYTF.

The genes are TRBV2 and TRBJ2-5, with TRBD1 matching over 9 bases. This CDR3 region has 14 residues. The germline CDR1 and CDR2 sequences are SNHLY and FYNNEI. Trimming cost V 7 bases and J 5 bases; bases outside gene matches: 8. CDR3 DNA sequence: TGTGCCAGCATACAGGGGGCTTGGGGGGAGACCCAGTACTTC. Protein product: CASIQGAWGETQYF.

The J gene is TRBJ1-1, the V gene TRBV10-3; tentative D call: TRBD1 (5 bases). Germline lookup yields CDR1 ENHRY and CDR2 SYGVKD. The CDR3 contains 14 residues. Trimming shortened V by 6 bases and J by 1 base, and 12 bases separated the two germline ends. Here the CDR3 DNA reads TGTGCCATCAGCCTACAGGAGACGAACACTGAAGCTTTCTTT. Its protein product is CAISLQETNTEAFF.

This sequence joins TRBV27 and TRBJ1-5, with a weak D call TRBD1 (5 bases). CDR1 MNHEY and CDR2 SMNVEV come from the germline V gene (reference sequence). V was pared by 0 bases and J by 5 bases, with 11 bases between. The CDR3 loop spans 15 amino acids. CDR3 residues: CASSLSGTGDQPQHF. Here the CDR3 DNA reads TGTGCCAGCAGTTTATCGGGGACGGGGGATCAGCCCCAGCATTTT.

As DNA, the CDR3 is TGTGCCAGCAGATTCACCGGGGAGCTGTTTTTT. Protein sequence: CASRFTGELFF. This chain connects TRBV25-1 to TRBJ2-2, with D hard to call. Trimming stripped 6 bases from V and 4 bases from J, with 3 bases between. The length of the CDR3 is 11 residues. Germline V gene sequence: CDR1 MGHDK, CDR2 SYGVNS.

The rearrangement uses TRBV9 and TRBJ2-5; 10 bases agree with TRBD2. The junction had 14 bases not matched to a gene; V was cut back by 4 bases and J by 5 bases. The CDR3 is 17 amino acids. Per germline, CDR1 SGDLS and CDR2 YYNGEE. This chain's CDR3 is CASSPRGGSGGWETQYF. The CDR3 DNA sequence: TGTGCCAGCAGCCCGAGAGGAGGTAGCGGGGGGTGGGAGACCCAGTACTTC. The full variable domain, rest sourced from reference TRBV9 and TRBJ2-5, is DSGVTQTPKHLITATGQRVTLRCSPRSGDLSVYWYQQSLDQGLQFLIQYYNGEERAKGNILERFSAQQFPDLHSELNLSSLELGDSALYFCASSPRGGSGGWETQYFGPGTRLLVL.

This chain links TRBV19 with TRBJ2-1; D may be TRBD1 or TRBD2 (5 bases each). In germline, CDR1 is LNHDA, CDR2 SQIVND (reference sequence). The V gene lost 7 bases and the J gene lost 7 bases, with 20 bases spanning the gap. The CDR3 runs to 15 residues. CDR3 DNA: TGTGCCAGTATCGATGGGGGTAAGCCCCTAAATGAGCAGTTCTTC. Its translation is CASIDGGKPLNEQFF. The full variable domain, its missing parts supplied by reference TRBV19 and TRBJ2-1, is DGGITQSPKYLFRKEGQNVTLSCEQNLNHDAMYWYRQDPGQGLRLIYYSQIVNDFQKGDIAEGYSVSREKKESFPLTVTSAQKNPTAFYLCASIDGGKPLNEQFFGPGTRLTVL.